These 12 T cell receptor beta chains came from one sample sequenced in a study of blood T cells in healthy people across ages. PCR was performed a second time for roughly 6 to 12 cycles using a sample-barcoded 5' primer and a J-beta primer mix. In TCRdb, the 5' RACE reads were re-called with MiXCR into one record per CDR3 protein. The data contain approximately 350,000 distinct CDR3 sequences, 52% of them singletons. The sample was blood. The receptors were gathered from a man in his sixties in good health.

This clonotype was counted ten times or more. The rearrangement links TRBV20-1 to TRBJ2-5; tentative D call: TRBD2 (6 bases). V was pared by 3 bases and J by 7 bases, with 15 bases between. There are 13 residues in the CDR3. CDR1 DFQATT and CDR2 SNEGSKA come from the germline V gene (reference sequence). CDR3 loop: CSASGSPQVTQYF. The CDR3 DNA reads TGCAGTGCTAGCGGGAGCCCGCAGGTGACCCAGTACTTC.

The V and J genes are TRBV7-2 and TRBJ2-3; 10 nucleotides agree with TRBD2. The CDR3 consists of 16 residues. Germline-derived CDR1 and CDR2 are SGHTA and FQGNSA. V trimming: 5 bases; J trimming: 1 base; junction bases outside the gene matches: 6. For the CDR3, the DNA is TGTGCCAGCAGCGCGGCCGGGACTAGCGGCACAGATACGCAGTATTTT. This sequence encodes CASSAAGTSGTDTQYF.

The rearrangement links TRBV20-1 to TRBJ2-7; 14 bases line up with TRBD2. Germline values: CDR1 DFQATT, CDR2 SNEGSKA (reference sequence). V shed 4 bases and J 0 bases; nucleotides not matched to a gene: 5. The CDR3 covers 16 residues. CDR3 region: CSAKGLAGEGSYEQYF. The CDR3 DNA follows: TGCAGTGCTAAGGGACTAGCGGGAGAGGGCTCCTACGAGCAGTACTTC.

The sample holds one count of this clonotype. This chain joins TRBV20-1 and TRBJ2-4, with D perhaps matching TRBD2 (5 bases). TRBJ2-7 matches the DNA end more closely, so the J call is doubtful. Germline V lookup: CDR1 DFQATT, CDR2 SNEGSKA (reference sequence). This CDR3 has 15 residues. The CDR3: CSASSGVPSSYEQYF. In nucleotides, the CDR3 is TGCAGTGCTAGTTCCGGGGTTCCGAGCTCCTACGAGCAGTACTTC.

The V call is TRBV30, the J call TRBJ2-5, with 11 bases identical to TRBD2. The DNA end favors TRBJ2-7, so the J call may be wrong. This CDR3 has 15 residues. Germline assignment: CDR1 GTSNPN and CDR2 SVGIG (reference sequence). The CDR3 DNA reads TGTGCCTGGAGTTCAGGGGCTAGCGGGAGGCACGAGCAGTACTTC. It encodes CAWSSGASGRHEQYF.

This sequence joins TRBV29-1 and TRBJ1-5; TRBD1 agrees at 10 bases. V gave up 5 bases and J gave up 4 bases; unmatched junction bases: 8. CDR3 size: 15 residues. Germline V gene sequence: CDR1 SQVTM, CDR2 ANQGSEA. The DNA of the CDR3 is TGCAGCGTTCGTCCCGGGACAGGGGCAAATCAGCCCCAGCATTTT. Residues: CSVRPGTGANQPQHF.

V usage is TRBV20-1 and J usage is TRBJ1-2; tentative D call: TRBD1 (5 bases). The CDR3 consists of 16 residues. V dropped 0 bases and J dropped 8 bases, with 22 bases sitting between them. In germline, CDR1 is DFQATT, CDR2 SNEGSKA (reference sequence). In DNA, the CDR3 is TGCAGTGCTAGAGATCAAGGTGGGGCGGTGGGATTCGGCTACACCTTC. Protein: CSARDQGGAVGFGYTF.

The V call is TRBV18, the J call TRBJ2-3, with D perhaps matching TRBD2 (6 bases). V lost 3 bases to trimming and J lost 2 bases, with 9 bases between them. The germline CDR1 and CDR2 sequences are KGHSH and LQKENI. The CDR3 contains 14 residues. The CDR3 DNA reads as TGTGCCAGCTCACCGCGGCGGGACACAGATACGCAGTATTTT. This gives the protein CASSPRRDTDTQYF.

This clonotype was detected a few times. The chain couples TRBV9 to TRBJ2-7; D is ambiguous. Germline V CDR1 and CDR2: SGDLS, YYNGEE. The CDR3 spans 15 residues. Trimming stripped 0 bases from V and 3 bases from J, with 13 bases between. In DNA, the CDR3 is TGTGCCAGCAGCGTAGTCGTTTGGCAGGTCTACGAGCAGTACTTC. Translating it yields CASSVVVWQVYEQYF.

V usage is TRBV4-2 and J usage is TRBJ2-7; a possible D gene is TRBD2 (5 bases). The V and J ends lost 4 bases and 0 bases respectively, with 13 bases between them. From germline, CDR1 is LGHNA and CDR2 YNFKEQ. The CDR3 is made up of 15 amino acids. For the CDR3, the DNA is TGTGCCAGCAGCCGAGAGGGAACTAGCTCCTACGAGCAGTACTTC. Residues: CASSREGTSSYEQYF.

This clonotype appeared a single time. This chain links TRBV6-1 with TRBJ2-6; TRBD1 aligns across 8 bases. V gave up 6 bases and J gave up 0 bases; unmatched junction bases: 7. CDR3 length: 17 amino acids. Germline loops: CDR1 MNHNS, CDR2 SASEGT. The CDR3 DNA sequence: TGTGCCAGCAGGCGGACAGGGCGGAGCTCTGGGGCCAACGTCCTGACTTTC. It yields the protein CASRRTGRSSGANVLTF.

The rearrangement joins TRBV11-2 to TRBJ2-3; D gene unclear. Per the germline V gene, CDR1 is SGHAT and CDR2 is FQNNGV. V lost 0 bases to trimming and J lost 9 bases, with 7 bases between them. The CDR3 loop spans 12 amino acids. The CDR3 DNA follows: TGTGCCAGCAGCTTAGATGGGTCGACGCAGTATTTT. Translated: CASSLDGSTQYF.